The T cell receptor (beta chain) under discussion was sequenced for a study of T cell responses to AZD1222 COVID-19 vaccine. V shed 7 bases and J shed 0 bases, with 11 bases lying between them. Germline V gives CDR1 LGHNA, CDR2 YNFKEQ. CDR3 size: 14 residues. The repertoire was sequenced with immunoSEQ multiplex PCR; TCRdb's copy has only in-frame clones and lacks some. This sample has 140,000 to 150,000 clones; around 89% occur once, and the top ten carry about 1.5%. This clonotype originated in an adult in good health. The source was peripheral blood, collected on day 0 of AZD1222 vaccination. The rearrangement joins TRBV4-2 to TRBJ2-3; tentative D call: TRBD2 (5 bases). The CDR3 DNA is TGTGCCAGCACCAGTGGGAGAAGCACAGATACGCAGTATTTT. Translation gives CASTSGRSTDTQYF.